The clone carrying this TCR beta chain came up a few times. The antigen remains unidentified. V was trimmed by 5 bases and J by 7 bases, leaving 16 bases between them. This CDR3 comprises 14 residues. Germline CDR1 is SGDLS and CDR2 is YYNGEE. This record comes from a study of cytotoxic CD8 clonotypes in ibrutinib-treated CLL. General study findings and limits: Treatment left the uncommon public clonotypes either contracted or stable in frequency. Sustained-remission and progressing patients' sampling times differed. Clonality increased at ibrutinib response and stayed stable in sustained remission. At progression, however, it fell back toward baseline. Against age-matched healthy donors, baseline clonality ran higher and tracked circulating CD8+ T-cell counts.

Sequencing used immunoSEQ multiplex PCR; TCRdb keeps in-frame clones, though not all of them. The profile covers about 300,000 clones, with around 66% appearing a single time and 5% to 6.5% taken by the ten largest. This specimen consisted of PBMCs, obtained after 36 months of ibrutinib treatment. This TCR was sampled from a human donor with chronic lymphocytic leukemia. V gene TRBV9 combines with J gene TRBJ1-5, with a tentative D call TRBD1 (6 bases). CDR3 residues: CASSRGSGAQPQHF. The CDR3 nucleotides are TGTGCCAGCAGTCGTGGGTCGGGGGCCCAGCCCCAGCATTTT.